The 9 T cell receptor beta chains below were found in one sample sequenced in a study of cytomegalovirus exposure and HLA in healthy donors. PCR amplification relied on 60 Vbeta primers (plus 13 Jbeta primers). Clones were sequenced by immunoSEQ multiplex PCR, and TCRdb holds only the in-frame ones, with some missing. The table lists some 250,000 clones, more than 75% of them singletons. The source material was PBMCs. Receptors were obtained from a woman aged 40 to 55 in good health and CMV-seropositive.

The genes are TRBV5-4 and TRBJ2-3; the D gene is possibly TRBD2 (6 bases). Germline V gene lookup returns CDR1 SGHNT and CDR2 YYREEE (reference sequence). The V end lost 1 base, the J end lost 4 bases, and 19 bases lay between the germline ends. There are 17 residues in the CDR3. The CDR3 loop is CASSLQKVEGIADTQYF. CDR3 bases: TGTGCCAGCAGCTTGCAGAAGGTGGAGGGGATTGCAGATACGCAGTATTTT.

V is TRBV7-3 and J is TRBJ1-1; D call uncertain. V was trimmed by 5 bases and J by 3 bases, leaving 10 bases between them. Per the germline V gene, CDR1 is SGHTA and CDR2 is FQGTGA. This CDR3 is 13 amino acids long. CDR3 amino acids: CASSLFTDTEAFF. CDR3 DNA sequence: TGTGCCAGCAGCCTTTTTACGGACACTGAAGCTTTCTTT. The variable domain in full, with the rest retrieved from reference TRBV7-3 and TRBJ1-1, is GAGVSQTPSNKVTEKGKYVELRCDPISGHTALYWYRQSLGQGPEFLIYFQGTGAADDSGLPNDRFFAVRPEGSVSTLKIQRTERGDSAVYLCASSLFTDTEAFFGQGTRLTVV.

The V call is TRBV27, the J call TRBJ1-2; D may be TRBD1 (5 bases). Trimming stripped 0 bases from V and 4 bases from J, with 9 bases between. Looked up from germline, CDR1 is MNHEY and CDR2 is SMNVEV (reference sequence). The CDR3 spans 14 residues. Written as DNA, the CDR3 is TGTGCCAGCAGTTTATCGGCCAGGGTCTATGGCTACACCTTC. This gives the protein CASSLSARVYGYTF.

This chain uses TRBV11-2 with TRBJ1-1; TRBD1 aligns across 12 bases. Germline V CDR1 and CDR2: SGHAT, FQNNGV. This CDR3 is 17 amino acids long. The ends lost 1 base at V and 3 bases at J; junction bases unmatched: 6. This CDR3 is CASSLVGTGGADTEAFF. In DNA form, the CDR3 reads TGTGCCAGCAGCTTAGTTGGGACAGGGGGCGCCGACACTGAAGCTTTCTTT.

The J gene is TRBJ2-7, the V gene TRBV11-2; 9 bases agree with TRBD2. This CDR3 is built from 17 residues. The V gene's germline CDR1 is SGHAT and CDR2 FQNNGV. V trimming: 1 base; J trimming: 6 bases; junction bases outside the gene matches: 13. The CDR3 protein is CASSLVSGSTLLREQYF. In DNA form, the CDR3 reads TGTGCCAGCAGCTTAGTTAGCGGGAGTACCCTTCTACGCGAGCAGTACTTC.

Written as DNA, the CDR3 is TGTGCCAGCAGTCATTCTCTGGGACTAGCGGTAAACAATGAGCAGTTCTTC. The encoded protein is CASSHSLGLAVNNEQFF. The rearrangement uses TRBV27 and TRBJ2-1; TRBD2 matches 11 bases. V lost 5 bases to trimming and J lost 5 bases; unmatched junction nucleotides: 11. Germline V lookup: CDR1 MNHEY, CDR2 SMNVEV (reference sequence). There are 17 residues in the CDR3.

V usage is TRBV18 and J usage is TRBJ1-5; D unresolved. This CDR3 is 16 amino acids long. V lost 2 bases and J 2 bases, leaving 13 bases between the germline ends. Germline V gives CDR1 KGHSH, CDR2 LQKENI. The DNA of the CDR3 is TGTGCCAGCTCACCATCAGGAGGGAGCGGCAATCAGCCCCAGCATTTT. It codes for CASSPSGGSGNQPQHF.

The J gene is TRBJ2-1, the V gene TRBV4-1; 7 bases agree with TRBD1. The CDR3 has 15 amino acids. CDR1 and CDR2 from the germline V gene are MGHRA and YSYEKL. V dropped 3 bases and J dropped 3; count of bases not matched to a gene: 5. CDR3 DNA sequence: TGCGCCAGCAGCCAGAACAGGGGTATCTACAATGAGCAGTTCTTC. It encodes CASSQNRGIYNEQFF.

This clone came up once. The rearrangement joins TRBV4-2 to TRBJ2-1; TRBD2 agrees at 11 bases. Trimming at V came to 0 bases and at J to 8 bases, leaving 12 bases not matched to a gene. This CDR3 has 18 residues. CDR1 and CDR2 (germline): LGHNA, YNFKEQ. Here the CDR3 reads CASSQDLTSGSTNYEQFF. As DNA, the CDR3 is TGTGCCAGCAGCCAAGATCTCACTAGCGGGAGTACTAACTATGAGCAGTTCTTC.